This T cell receptor beta chain was identified during a study of PD-1 blockade in classical Hodgkin lymphoma. The table came from immunoSEQ multiplex PCR; TCRdb's copy has only in-frame clones and leaves some out. The table includes 25,000 to 30,000 clones, just under 80% detected once. Each patient relapsed following autologous stem cell transplantation, and prior brentuximab vedotin exposure differed. Germline CDR1 SGHRS, CDR2 YFSETQ. J lost 8 bases, V lost 5 bases, and 9 bases had no gene match. The CDR3 runs 14 residues. The TCR comes from a human donor with classical Hodgkin lymphoma. The J gene is TRBJ1-4, the V gene TRBV5-1; 7 positions agree with TRBD1. Specimen: peripheral blood mononuclear cells (PBMCs), collected before the second cycle of nivolumab. CDR3 loop: CASSLGGGREKLFF. For the CDR3, the DNA is TGCGCCAGCAGTCTGGGAGGGGGCAGAGAAAAACTGTTTTTT.